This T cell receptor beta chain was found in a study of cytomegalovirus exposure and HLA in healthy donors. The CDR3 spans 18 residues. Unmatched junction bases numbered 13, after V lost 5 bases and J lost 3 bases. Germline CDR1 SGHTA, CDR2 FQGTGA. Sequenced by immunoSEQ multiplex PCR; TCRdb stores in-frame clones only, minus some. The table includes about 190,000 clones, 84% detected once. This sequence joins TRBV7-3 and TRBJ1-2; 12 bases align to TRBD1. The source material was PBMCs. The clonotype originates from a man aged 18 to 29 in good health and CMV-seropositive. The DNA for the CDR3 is TGTGCCAGCAGCAACGTCCCGGGACAGGGGGCGCTCGACTATGGCTACACCTTC. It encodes CASSNVPGQGALDYGYTF.